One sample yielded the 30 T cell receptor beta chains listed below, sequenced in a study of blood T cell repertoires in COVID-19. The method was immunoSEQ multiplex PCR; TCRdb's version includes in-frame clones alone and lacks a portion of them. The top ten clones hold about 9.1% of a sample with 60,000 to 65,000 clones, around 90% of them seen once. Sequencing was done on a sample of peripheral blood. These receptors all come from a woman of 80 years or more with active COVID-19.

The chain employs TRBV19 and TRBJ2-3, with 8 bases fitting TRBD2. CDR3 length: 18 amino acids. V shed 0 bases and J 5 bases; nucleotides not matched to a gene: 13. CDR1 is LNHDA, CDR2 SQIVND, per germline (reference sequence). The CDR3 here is CASSIDSRAGASGDTQYF. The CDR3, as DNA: TGTGCCAGTAGTATAGATTCCAGAGCGGGAGCTTCGGGAGATACGCAGTATTTT.

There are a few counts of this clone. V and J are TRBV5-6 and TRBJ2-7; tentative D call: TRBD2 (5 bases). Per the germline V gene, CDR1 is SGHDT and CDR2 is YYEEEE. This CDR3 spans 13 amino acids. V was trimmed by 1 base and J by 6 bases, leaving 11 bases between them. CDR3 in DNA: TGTGCCAGCAGCTTGTTTTTGGGGAGCGAGCAGTACGTC. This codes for CASSLFLGSEQYV.

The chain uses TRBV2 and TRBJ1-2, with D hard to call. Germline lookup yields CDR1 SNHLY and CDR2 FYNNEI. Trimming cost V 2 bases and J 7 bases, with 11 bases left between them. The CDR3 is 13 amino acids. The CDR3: CASSETGRRGYTF. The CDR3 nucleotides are TGTGCCAGCAGTGAAACGGGGAGACGTGGCTACACCTTC.

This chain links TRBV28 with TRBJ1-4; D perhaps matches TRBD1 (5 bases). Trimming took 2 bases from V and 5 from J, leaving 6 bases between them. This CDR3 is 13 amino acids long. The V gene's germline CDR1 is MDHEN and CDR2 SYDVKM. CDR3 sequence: CASSLGGNEKLFF. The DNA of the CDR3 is TGTGCCAGCAGTTTAGGGGGGAATGAAAAACTGTTTTTT.

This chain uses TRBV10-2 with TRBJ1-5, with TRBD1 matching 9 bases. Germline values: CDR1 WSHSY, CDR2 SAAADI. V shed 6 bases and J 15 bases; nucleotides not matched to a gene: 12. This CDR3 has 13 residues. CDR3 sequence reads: CASSETGQGPPHF. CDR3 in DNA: TGCGCCAGCAGCGAGACAGGACAGGGGCCTCCGCATTTT.

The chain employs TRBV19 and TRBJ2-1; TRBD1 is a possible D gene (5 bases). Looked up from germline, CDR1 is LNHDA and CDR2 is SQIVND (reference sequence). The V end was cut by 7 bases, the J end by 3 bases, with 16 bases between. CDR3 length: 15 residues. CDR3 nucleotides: TGTGCCAGTACGTTGACAGTCTCCGACTACAATGAGCAGTTCTTC. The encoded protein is CASTLTVSDYNEQFF.

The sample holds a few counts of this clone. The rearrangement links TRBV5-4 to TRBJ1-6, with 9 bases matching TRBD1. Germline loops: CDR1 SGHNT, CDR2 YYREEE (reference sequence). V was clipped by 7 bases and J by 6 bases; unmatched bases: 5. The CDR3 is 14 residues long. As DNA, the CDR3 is TGTGCCAGCGGGACAGGGTGGGGTAATTCACCCCTCCACTTT. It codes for CASGTGWGNSPLHF.

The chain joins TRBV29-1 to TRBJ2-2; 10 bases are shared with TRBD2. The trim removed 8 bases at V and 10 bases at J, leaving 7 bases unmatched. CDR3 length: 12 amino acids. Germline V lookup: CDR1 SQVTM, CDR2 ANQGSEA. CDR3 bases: TGCAGCATCAAGCGGGAGGGCGCGGAGCTGTTTTTT. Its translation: CSIKREGAELFF.

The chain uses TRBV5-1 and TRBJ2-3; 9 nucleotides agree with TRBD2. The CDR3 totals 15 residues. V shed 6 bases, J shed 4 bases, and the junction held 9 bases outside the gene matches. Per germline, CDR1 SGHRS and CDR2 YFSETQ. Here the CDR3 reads CASTVGGRAPDTQYF. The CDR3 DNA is TGCGCCAGCACCGTGGGCGGGAGGGCCCCAGATACGCAGTATTTT.

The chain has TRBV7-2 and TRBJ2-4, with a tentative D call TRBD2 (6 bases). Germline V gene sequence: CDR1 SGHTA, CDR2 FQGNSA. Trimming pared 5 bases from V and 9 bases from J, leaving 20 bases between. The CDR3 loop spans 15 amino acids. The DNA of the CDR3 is TGTGCCAGCAGCCCCCACCCCACTAGCCAAGTCATTCAGTACTTC. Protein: CASSPHPTSQVIQYF.

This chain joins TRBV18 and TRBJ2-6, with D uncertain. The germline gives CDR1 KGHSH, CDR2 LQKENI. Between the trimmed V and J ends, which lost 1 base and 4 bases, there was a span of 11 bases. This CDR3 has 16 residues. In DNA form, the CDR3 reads TGTGCCAGCTCACCACAAAGTGAGGCCGGGGCCAACGTCCTGACTTTC. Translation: CASSPQSEAGANVLTF.

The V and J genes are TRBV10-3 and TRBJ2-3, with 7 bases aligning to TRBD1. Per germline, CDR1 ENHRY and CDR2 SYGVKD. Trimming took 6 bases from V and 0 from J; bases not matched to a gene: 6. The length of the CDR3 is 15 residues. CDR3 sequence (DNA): TGTGCCATCAGGGGGGACAGCGCTAGCACAGATACGCAGTATTTT. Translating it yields CAIRGDSASTDTQYF.

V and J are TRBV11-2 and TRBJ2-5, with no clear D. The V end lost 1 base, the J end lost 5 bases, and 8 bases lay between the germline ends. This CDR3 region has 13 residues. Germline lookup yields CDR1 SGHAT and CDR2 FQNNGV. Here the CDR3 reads CASSLGAGETQYF. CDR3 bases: TGTGCCAGCAGCTTAGGAGCCGGGGAGACCCAGTACTTC.

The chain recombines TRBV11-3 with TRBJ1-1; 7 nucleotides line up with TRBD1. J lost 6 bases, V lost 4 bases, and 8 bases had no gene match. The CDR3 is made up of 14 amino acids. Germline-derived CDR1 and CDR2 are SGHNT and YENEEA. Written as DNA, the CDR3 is TGTGCCAGCAGCTCCGACTCGACAGGGCCTGAAGCTTTCTTT. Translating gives CASSSDSTGPEAFF.

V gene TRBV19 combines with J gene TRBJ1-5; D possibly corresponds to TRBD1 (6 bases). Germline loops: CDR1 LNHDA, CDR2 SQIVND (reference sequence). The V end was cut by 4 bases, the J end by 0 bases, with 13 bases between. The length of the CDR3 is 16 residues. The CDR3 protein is CASSTTGLFSNQPQHF. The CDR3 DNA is TGTGCCAGTAGTACAACAGGGTTATTTAGCAATCAGCCCCAGCATTTT.

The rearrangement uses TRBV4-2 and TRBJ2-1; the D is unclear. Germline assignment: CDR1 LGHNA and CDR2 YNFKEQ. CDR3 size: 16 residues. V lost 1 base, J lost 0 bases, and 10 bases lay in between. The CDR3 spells CASSQAAAYSYNEQFF. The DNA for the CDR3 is TGTGCCAGCAGCCAAGCGGCGGCTTACTCCTACAATGAGCAGTTCTTC.

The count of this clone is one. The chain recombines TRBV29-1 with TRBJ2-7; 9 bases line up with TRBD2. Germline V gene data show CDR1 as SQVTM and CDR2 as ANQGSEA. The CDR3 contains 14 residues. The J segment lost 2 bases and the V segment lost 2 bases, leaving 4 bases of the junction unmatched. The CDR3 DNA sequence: TGCAGCGTTGAACTTTTAGCGGGAGCCTACGAGCAGTACTTC. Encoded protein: CSVELLAGAYEQYF.

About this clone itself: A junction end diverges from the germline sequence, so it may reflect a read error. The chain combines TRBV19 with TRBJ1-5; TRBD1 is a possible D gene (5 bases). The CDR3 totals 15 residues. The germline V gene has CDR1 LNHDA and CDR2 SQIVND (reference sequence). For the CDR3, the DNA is TGTGCCACTAGTACCTCGGGGGGTTGGAATCAGCCCCAGCATTTT. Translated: CATSTSGGWNQPQHF.

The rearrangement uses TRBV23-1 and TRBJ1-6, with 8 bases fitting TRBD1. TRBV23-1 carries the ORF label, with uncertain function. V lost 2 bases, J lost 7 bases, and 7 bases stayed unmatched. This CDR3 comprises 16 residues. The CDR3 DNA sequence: TGCGCCAGCAGTCAACTCGGACAGGGAGGGAATTCACCCCTCCACTTT. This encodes CASSQLGQGGNSPLHF.

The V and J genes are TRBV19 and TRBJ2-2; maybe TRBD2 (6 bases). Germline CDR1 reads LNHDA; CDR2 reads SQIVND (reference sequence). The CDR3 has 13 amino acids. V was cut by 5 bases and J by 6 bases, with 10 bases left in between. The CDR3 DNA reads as TGTGCCAGTAGTCGGACTATCCCCGGGGAGCTGTTTTTT. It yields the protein CASSRTIPGELFF.

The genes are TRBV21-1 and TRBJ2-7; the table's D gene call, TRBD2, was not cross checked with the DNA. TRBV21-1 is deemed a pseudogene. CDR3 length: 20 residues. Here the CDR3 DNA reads TGTGCCAGCAGCAAAGTAGGGACGGTGGGACTAGCGGGAGGAGGGGACGAGCAGTACTTC. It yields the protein CASSKVGTVGLAGGGDEQYF.

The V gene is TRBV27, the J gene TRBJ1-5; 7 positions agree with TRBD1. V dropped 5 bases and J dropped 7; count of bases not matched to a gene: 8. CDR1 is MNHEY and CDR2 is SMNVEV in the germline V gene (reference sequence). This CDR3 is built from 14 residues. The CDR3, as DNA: TGTGCCAGCAGTCCAGAGACAGGGATACAGCCCCAGCATTTT. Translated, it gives CASSPETGIQPQHF.

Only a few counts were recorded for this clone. DNA for the CDR3: TGTGCCAGCAGCCAAGCACTCAGCAATCAGCCCCAGCATTTT. It is translated as CASSQALSNQPQHF. The V call is TRBV3-1 (or the pseudogene TRBV3-2), the J call TRBJ1-5; D not certain. Trimming stripped 1 base from V and 1 base from J, with 5 bases between. This CDR3 region has 14 residues. The germline V gene encodes CDR1 LGHDT and CDR2 YNNKEL (reference sequence).

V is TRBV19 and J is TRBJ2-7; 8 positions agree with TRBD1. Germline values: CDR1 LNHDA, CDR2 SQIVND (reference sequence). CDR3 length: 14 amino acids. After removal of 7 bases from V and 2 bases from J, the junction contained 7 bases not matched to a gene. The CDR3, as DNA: TGTGCCAGTACCCCAGGACAGGGCCCCTACGAGCAGTACTTC. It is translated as CASTPGQGPYEQYF.

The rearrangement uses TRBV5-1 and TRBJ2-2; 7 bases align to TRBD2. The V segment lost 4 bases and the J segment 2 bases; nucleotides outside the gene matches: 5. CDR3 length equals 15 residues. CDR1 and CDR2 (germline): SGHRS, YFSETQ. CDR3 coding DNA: TGCGCCAGCAGCGTCGCTAGCGGTAACACCGGGGAGCTGTTTTTT. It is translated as CASSVASGNTGELFF.

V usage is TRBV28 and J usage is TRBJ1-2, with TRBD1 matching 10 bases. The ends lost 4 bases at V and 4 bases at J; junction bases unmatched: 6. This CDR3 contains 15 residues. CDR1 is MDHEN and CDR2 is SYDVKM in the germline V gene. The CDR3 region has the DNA TGTGCCAGCAGTTCTGGACAGGGGGTCCTCTATGGCTACACCTTC. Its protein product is CASSSGQGVLYGYTF.

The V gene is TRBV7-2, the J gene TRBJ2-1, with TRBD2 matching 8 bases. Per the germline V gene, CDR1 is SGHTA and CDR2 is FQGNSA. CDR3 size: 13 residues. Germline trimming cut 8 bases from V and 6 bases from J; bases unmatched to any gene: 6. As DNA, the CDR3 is TGTGCCAGCGGCGGGAGGTCGGTCAATGAGCAGTTCTTC. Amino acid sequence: CASGGRSVNEQFF.

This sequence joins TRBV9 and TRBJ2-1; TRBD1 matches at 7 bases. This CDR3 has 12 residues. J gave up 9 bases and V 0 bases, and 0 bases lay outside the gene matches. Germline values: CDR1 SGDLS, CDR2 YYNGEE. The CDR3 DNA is TGTGCCAGCAGCGTAGACAGGGGTGAGCAGTTCTTC. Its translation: CASSVDRGEQFF. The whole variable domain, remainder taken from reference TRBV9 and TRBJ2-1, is DSGVTQTPKHLITATGQRVTLRCSPRSGDLSVYWYQQSLDQGLQFLIQYYNGEERAKGNILERFSAQQFPDLHSELNLSSLELGDSALYFCASSVDRGEQFFGPGTRLTVL.

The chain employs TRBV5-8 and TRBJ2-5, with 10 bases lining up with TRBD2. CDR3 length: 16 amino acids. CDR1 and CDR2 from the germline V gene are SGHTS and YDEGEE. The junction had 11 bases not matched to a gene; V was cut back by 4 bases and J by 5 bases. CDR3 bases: TGTGCCAGCAGCGCCCCCCAAGCGGGAGGGAAGGAGACCCAGTACTTC. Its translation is CASSAPQAGGKETQYF.

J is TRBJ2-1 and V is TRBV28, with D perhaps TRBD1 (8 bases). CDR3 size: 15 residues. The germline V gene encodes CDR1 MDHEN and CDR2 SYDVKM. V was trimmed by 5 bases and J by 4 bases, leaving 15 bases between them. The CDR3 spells CASSLDRGGYNEQFF. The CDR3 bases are TGTGCCAGCAGTCTCGACAGGGGAGGGTACAATGAGCAGTTCTTC.